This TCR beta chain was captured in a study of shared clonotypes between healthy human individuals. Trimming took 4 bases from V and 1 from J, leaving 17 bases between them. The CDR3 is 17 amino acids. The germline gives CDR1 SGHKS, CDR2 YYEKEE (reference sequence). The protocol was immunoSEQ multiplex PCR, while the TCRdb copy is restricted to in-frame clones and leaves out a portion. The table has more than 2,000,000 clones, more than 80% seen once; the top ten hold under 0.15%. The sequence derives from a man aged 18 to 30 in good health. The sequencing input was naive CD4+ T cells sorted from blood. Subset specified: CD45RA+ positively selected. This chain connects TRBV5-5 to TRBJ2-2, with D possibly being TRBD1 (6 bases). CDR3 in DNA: TGTGCCAGCAGCGGGGGCCTTAAAGTTGGGAACACCGGGGAGCTGTTTTTT. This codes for CASSGGLKVGNTGELFF. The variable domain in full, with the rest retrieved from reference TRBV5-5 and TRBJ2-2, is DAGVTQSPTHLIKTRGQQVTLRCSPISGHKSVSWYQQVLGQGPQFIFQYYEKEERGRGNFPDRFSARQFPNYSSELNVNALLLGDSALYLCASSGGLKVGNTGELFFGEGSRLTVL.